The 22 T cell receptor beta chains below were found in one sample sequenced in a study of T cell responses to AZD1222 COVID-19 vaccine. The table came from immunoSEQ multiplex PCR; TCRdb's copy has only in-frame clones and leaves some out. Of about 27,000 clones in the sample, 92% were seen once. Specimen: peripheral blood, collected 28 days after the second AZD1222 dose. These receptors were collected from an adult who received the AZD1222 COVID-19 vaccine.

J is TRBJ2-1 and V is TRBV5-1; 11 positions match TRBD1. Germline values: CDR1 SGHRS, CDR2 YFSETQ. The CDR3 totals 16 residues. Trimming took 0 bases from V and 8 from J; bases not matched to a gene: 7. The CDR3 region is CASSLGRDRGRDEQFF. The CDR3 nucleotides are TGCGCCAGCAGCTTGGGCCGGGACAGGGGGAGGGATGAGCAGTTCTTC.

DNA of the CDR3: TGCGCCAGCAGCTTACCGGGACAGGGGATTCAAACTTTCTTT. Encoded protein: CASSLPGQGIQTFF. The chain is built from TRBV5-1 and TRBJ1-1; TRBD1 matches at 10 bases. V dropped 2 bases and J dropped 12; count of bases not matched to a gene: 10. The CDR3 spans 14 residues. CDR1 is SGHRS and CDR2 is YFSETQ in the germline V gene. Supplemented by reference TRBV5-1 and TRBJ1-1, the full variable domain reads KAGVTQTPRYLIKTRGQQVTLSCSPISGHRSVSWYQQTPGQGLQFLFEYFSETQRNKGNFPGRFSGRQFSNSRSEMNVSTLELGDSALYLCASSLPGQGIQTFFGQGTRLTVV.

The chain has TRBV9 and TRBJ2-3, with TRBD1 matching 8 bases. J was trimmed by 3 bases and V by 2 bases; bases with no gene match: 11. CDR3 size: 17 residues. CDR1 and CDR2 from the germline V gene are SGDLS and YYNGEE. CDR3 in DNA: TGTGCCAGCAGCGTCGACAGGGGCGGTCTTCCTACAGATACGCAGTATTTT. Its translation: CASSVDRGGLPTDTQYF. The complete variable domain, with remaining parts taken from reference TRBV9 and TRBJ2-3, reads DSGVTQTPKHLITATGQRVTLRCSPRSGDLSVYWYQQSLDQGLQFLIQYYNGEERAKGNILERFSAQQFPDLHSELNLSSLELGDSALYFCASSVDRGGLPTDTQYFGPGTRLTVL.

The gene calls are TRBV24-1 and TRBJ2-2; 12 bases match TRBD2. V shed 5 bases, J shed 5 bases, and the junction held 2 bases outside the gene matches. Germline CDR1 is KGHDR and CDR2 is SFDVKD. The CDR3 totals 15 residues. The CDR3 sequence is CATSVLAGGTGELFF. The CDR3 nucleotides are TGTGCCACCAGTGTCCTAGCGGGAGGGACCGGGGAGCTGTTTTTT.

The table lists this clone with a few counts. This chain connects TRBV5-1 to TRBJ1-1; D not certain. Germline assignment: CDR1 SGHRS and CDR2 YFSETQ. The CDR3 sequence is 14 residues long. V was trimmed by 1 base and J by 11 bases, leaving 18 bases between them. As DNA, the CDR3 is TGCGCCAGCAGCTTGCCCGACCCCCCACGAGGGGCTTTCTTT. Amino acids: CASSLPDPPRGAFF.

This chain joins TRBV18 and TRBJ2-1; 12 bases agree with TRBD2. V trimming: 2 bases; J trimming: 7 bases; junction bases outside the gene matches: 6. The germline gives CDR1 KGHSH, CDR2 LQKENI. CDR3 size: 16 residues. The CDR3 DNA follows: TGTGCCAGCTCACCAATCCTAGCGGGAGGGAAGAATGAGCAGTTCTTC. Translated, it gives CASSPILAGGKNEQFF.

The genes are TRBV27 and TRBJ2-1; D gene unclear. This CDR3 contains 14 residues. Germline V gene sequence: CDR1 MNHEY, CDR2 SMNVEV (reference sequence). Deletions cut 2 bases from V and 5 bases from J, with 10 bases between. The CDR3 bases are TGTGCCAGCAGTTTAAGATCGTGGGACAATGAGCAGTTCTTC. Its protein is CASSLRSWDNEQFF.

The chain joins TRBV19 to TRBJ2-5; 7 nucleotides align to TRBD1. V dropped 6 bases and J dropped 2; count of bases not matched to a gene: 3. CDR1 and CDR2 from the germline V gene are LNHDA and SQIVND (reference sequence). This CDR3 contains 13 residues. This CDR3 is CASRPGQQETQYF. The CDR3 DNA reads as TGTGCCAGTAGGCCGGGACAGCAAGAGACCCAGTACTTC.

The chain is built from TRBV11-3 and TRBJ2-4, with 7 nucleotides matching TRBD2. Germline CDR1 SGHNT, CDR2 YENEEA. The V segment lost 0 bases and the J segment 8 bases; nucleotides outside the gene matches: 4. The CDR3 extends over 14 amino acids. CDR3 sequence: CASSLESGGDIQYF. As DNA, the CDR3 is TGTGCCAGCAGCTTAGAGTCGGGGGGAGACATTCAGTACTTC.

V and J are TRBV7-2 and TRBJ2-5; perhaps TRBD1 as D (6 bases). In germline, CDR1 is SGHTA, CDR2 FQGNSA. V gave up 1 base and J gave up 5 bases, with 17 bases separating them. This CDR3 spans 16 amino acids. The CDR3 DNA reads TGTGCCAGCAGCTTAGGTATTCGGACAGAGGGGGAGACCCAGTACTTC. Translated, it gives CASSLGIRTEGETQYF.

The rearrangement joins TRBV5-1 to TRBJ1-1, with D perhaps matching TRBD1 (5 bases). The CDR3 is 15 residues long. Germline lookup yields CDR1 SGHRS and CDR2 YFSETQ. V was cut by 0 bases and J by 3 bases, with 12 bases left in between. DNA of the CDR3: TGCGCCAGCAGCTTGGTGCAGGGACTGCACACTGAAGCTTTCTTT. Translated: CASSLVQGLHTEAFF.

The count of this clone is one. The V gene is TRBV9, the J gene TRBJ1-3; TRBD1 matches at 7 bases. With V trimmed by 0 bases and J by 4 bases, 10 bases remained unmatched. Looked up from germline, CDR1 is SGDLS and CDR2 is YYNGEE. The length of the CDR3 is 17 residues. DNA of the CDR3: TGTGCCAGCAGCGTAGTCCCGACAGGGATGTCGGGAAACACCATATATTTT. Its translation: CASSVVPTGMSGNTIYF.

The sample holds one count of this clone. DNA of the CDR3: TGTGCCAGCAGCACCGGGACTAGCGGGAGGATTTACGAGCAGTACTTC. The encoded protein is CASSTGTSGRIYEQYF. The chain uses TRBV7-8 and TRBJ2-7; 15 bases agree with TRBD2. Germline-derived CDR1 and CDR2 are SGHVS and FQNEAQ. With 5 bases clipped from V and 4 bases from J, the junction kept 6 bases outside the gene matches. The CDR3 is made up of 16 amino acids.

The rearrangement uses TRBV11-2 and TRBJ2-1; tentative D call: TRBD2 (6 bases). The CDR3 sequence is 15 residues long. Trimming removed 5 bases from V and 2 bases from J, with 13 bases in between. Germline CDR1 and CDR2: SGHAT and FQNNGV. The CDR3 sequence is CASSPGGSAYNEQFF. The CDR3 bases are TGTGCCAGCAGCCCCGGGGGTAGCGCCTACAATGAGCAGTTCTTC.

This chain uses TRBV18 with TRBJ2-1, with TRBD2 matching over 9 bases. V was clipped by 0 bases and J by 6 bases; unmatched bases: 6. The CDR3 is 16 amino acids. Looked up from germline, CDR1 is KGHSH and CDR2 is LQKENI. The DNA of the CDR3 is TGTGCCAGCTCACCACCGGGCGGGAGGGCCCCCAATGAGCAGTTCTTC. Translating it yields CASSPPGGRAPNEQFF.

The chain carries TRBV24-1 and TRBJ1-1; 7 nucleotides align to TRBD1. The CDR3 has 14 residues. Trimming removed 5 bases from V and 6 bases from J; junction bases left unmatched: 8. Germline lookup yields CDR1 KGHDR and CDR2 SFDVKD. CDR3: CATSGGGGTAEAFF. CDR3 DNA: TGTGCCACCAGTGGGGGAGGCGGGACAGCTGAAGCTTTCTTT.

The rearrangement joins TRBV3-1 (or the pseudogene TRBV3-2) to TRBJ1-4; possibly TRBD1 for D (5 bases). The ends were cut back, 2 bases at V and 8 bases at J, with 18 bases in the middle. This CDR3 spans 16 amino acids. Germline lookup yields CDR1 LGHDT and CDR2 YNNKEL (reference sequence). Here the CDR3 DNA reads TGTGCCAGCAGCCAATTCGGGATCGGGGACGCGGAAAAACTGTTTTTT. Its protein product is CASSQFGIGDAEKLFF.

This clone has a single count. The chain has TRBV7-3 and TRBJ1-1, with 7 positions matching TRBD1. This CDR3 is built from 13 residues. V shed 2 bases, J shed 9 bases, and the junction held 6 bases outside the gene matches. Germline CDR1 SGHTA, CDR2 FQGTGA. The CDR3 coding sequence is TGTGCCAGCAGCTTATCCGAGACAGGGAAAGCTTTCTTT. Protein sequence: CASSLSETGKAFF. Full variable domain (missing parts from reference TRBV7-3 and TRBJ1-1): GAGVSQTPSNKVTEKGKYVELRCDPISGHTALYWYRQSLGQGPEFLIYFQGTGAADDSGLPNDRFFAVRPEGSVSTLKIQRTERGDSAVYLCASSLSETGKAFFGQGTRLTVV.

The chain is built from TRBV3-1 (or the pseudogene TRBV3-2) and TRBJ1-2; no clear D gene. This CDR3 is 15 amino acids long. The V and J ends lost 1 base and 2 bases respectively, with 11 bases between them. The germline gives CDR1 LGHDT, CDR2 YNNKEL (reference sequence). The CDR3 loop is CASSQVREWNYGYTF. The CDR3 bases are TGTGCCAGCAGCCAAGTACGGGAATGGAACTATGGCTACACCTTC.

The chain combines TRBV5-1 with TRBJ1-2, with D unclear. Germline CDR1 reads SGHRS; CDR2 reads YFSETQ. Between the trimmed V and J ends, which lost 0 bases and 3 bases, there was a span of 9 bases. The CDR3 extends over 14 amino acids. The CDR3 sequence: CASSLGRADYGYTF. The CDR3 nucleotides are TGCGCCAGCAGCTTGGGGCGGGCTGACTATGGCTACACCTTC.

The chain employs TRBV5-1 and TRBJ2-7; 8 positions match TRBD2. V dropped 1 base and J dropped 5; count of bases not matched to a gene: 5. From germline, CDR1 is SGHRS and CDR2 YFSETQ. This CDR3 contains 14 residues. The CDR3 is CASSLMLAGNEQYF. The CDR3 nucleotides read TGCGCCAGCAGCTTGATGTTAGCGGGAAACGAGCAGTACTTC.

The chain uses TRBV19 and TRBJ1-1; D is uncertain. The CDR3 loop spans 13 amino acids. Per the germline V gene, CDR1 is LNHDA and CDR2 is SQIVND (reference sequence). Trimming removed 2 bases at V and 5 bases at J, with 9 bases between. The CDR3: CASSINFWTEAFF. For the CDR3, the DNA is TGTGCCAGTAGTATAAATTTTTGGACTGAAGCTTTCTTT.